The present T cell receptor beta chain was sequenced within a study of CD8+ T cells in alopecia areata. On the study more broadly: Patients in the study were on tofacitinib for 6 to 18 months, then off it for 6 months.

Study results and caveats: Lesional scalp displayed greater clonality than normal scalp, most notably in alopecia totalis/universalis.

Comment on this clone: Its antigen is currently unknown.

Germline CDR1 reads GTSNPN; CDR2 reads SVGIG (reference sequence). CDR3 length: 11 amino acids. V dropped 5 bases and J dropped 6 bases, with 10 bases sitting between them. The sequencing template was cDNA reverse transcribed from extracted RNA. This table comes from immunoSEQ multiplex PCR, and its TCRdb copy is limited to in-frame clones, with some not included. The table has hundreds of thousands of clones, about 68% seen once. The source is a human donor with alopecia areata. The sample here was CD4+ T cells sorted from blood, taken at week 0. The chain employs TRBV30 and TRBJ1-1; a possible D gene is TRBD1 (5 bases). CDR3 amino acids: CAWAKGAEAFF. In DNA form, the CDR3 reads TGTGCCTGGGCCAAAGGGGCTGAAGCTTTCTTT. Combining the CDR3 with reference TRBV30 and TRBJ1-1 gives the whole variable domain SQTIHQWPATLVQPVGSPLSLECTVEGTSNPNLYWYRQAAGRGLQLLFYSVGIGQISSEVPQNLSASRPQDRQFILSSKKLLLSDSGFYLCAWAKGAEAFFGQGTRLTVV.